The 17 T cell receptor beta chains given below trace back to one sample, sequenced in a study of T cells in Graves' hyperthyroidism and ophthalmopathy. Regions amplified from RNA transcripts were the TCR beta CDR3 regions. The HTBI primer set served for first-round RT-PCR of the TCR CDR3. TCRdb re-called the multiplex PCR reads with MiXCR, one entry per CDR3 protein. Of hundreds of thousands of distinct CDR3 sequences listed, around 15% are singletons. Sequenced: blood. Every receptor here comes from a woman aged 40 to 50 with Graves' ophthalmopathy.

Ten or more counts support this clonotype. The chain combines TRBV7-2 with TRBJ2-7; the D is unclear. V was pared by 3 bases and J by 2 bases, with 8 bases between. Germline CDR1 SGHTA, CDR2 FQGNSA. The CDR3 spans 13 residues. The CDR3 DNA is TGTGCCAGCAGCTTCGCGACTCCCTACGAGCAGTACTTC. It codes for CASSFATPYEQYF.

This clonotype was detected ten times or more. This chain links TRBV20-1 with TRBJ1-2, with 7 bases fitting TRBD1. In germline, CDR1 is DFQATT, CDR2 SNEGSKA (reference sequence). Germline trimming cut 6 bases from V and 5 bases from J; bases unmatched to any gene: 9. The CDR3 is made up of 13 amino acids. The CDR3 bases are TGCAGTGCCAACTCCAGGGACAGTTATGGCTACACCTTC. This gives the protein CSANSRDSYGYTF.

The V call is TRBV18, the J call TRBJ1-1; D not resolved. Germline V gene sequence: CDR1 KGHSH, CDR2 LQKENI. Between the trimmed V and J ends, which lost 7 bases and 3 bases, there was a span of 24 bases. There are 17 residues in the CDR3. The CDR3 here is CASFALAGAHLDTEAFF. The CDR3 nucleotides read TGTGCCAGCTTCGCCTTGGCGGGCGCCCACCTGGACACTGAAGCTTTCTTT.

The CDR3 protein is CASSLILLTTGELFF. The CDR3 DNA reads as TGTGCCAGCAGCTTAATCCTTCTTACCACCGGGGAGCTGTTTTTT. The rearrangement links TRBV7-9 to TRBJ2-2, with D uncertain. This CDR3 spans 15 amino acids. Trimming cost V 2 bases and J 4 bases, with 11 bases left between them. Germline CDR1 is SEHNR and CDR2 is FQNEAQ (reference sequence).

This clonotype came up many times. The J gene is TRBJ1-3, the V gene TRBV28; 9 bases match TRBD1. Germline CDR1 and CDR2: MDHEN and SYDVKM. The CDR3 is 14 residues long. The ends lost 10 bases at V and 2 bases at J; junction bases unmatched: 6. CDR3 coding DNA: TGTGCCACCTCCGGACAGGGGACTGGAAACACCATATATTTT. Its translation: CATSGQGTGNTIYF.

CDR3 amino acids: CSARDAGDSGNTIYF. DNA of the CDR3: TGCAGTGCTAGGGACGCCGGAGACTCTGGAAACACCATATATTTT. V usage is TRBV20-1 and J usage is TRBJ1-3; D is unclear. The V end lost 3 bases, the J end lost 0 bases, and 12 bases lay between the germline ends. The CDR3 totals 15 residues. Germline loops: CDR1 DFQATT, CDR2 SNEGSKA (reference sequence).

A few counts support this clonotype. The chain has TRBV30 and TRBJ2-7, with 8 bases aligning to TRBD2. The CDR3 runs 15 residues. V dropped 2 bases and J dropped 3; count of bases not matched to a gene: 9. From germline, CDR1 is GTSNPN and CDR2 SVGIG (reference sequence). The CDR3 DNA is TGTGCCTGGAGTCACTACAGCGGGAGCTTCTACGAGCAGTACTTC. Translated, it gives CAWSHYSGSFYEQYF. The full variable domain, rest sourced from reference TRBV30 and TRBJ2-7, is SQTIHQWPATLVQPVGSPLSLECTVEGTSNPNLYWYRQAAGRGLQLLFYSVGIGQISSEVPQNLSASRPQDRQFILSSKKLLLSDSGFYLCAWSHYSGSFYEQYFGPGTRLTVT.

This clonotype was seen a few times. The chain combines TRBV29-1 with TRBJ2-7, with D maybe TRBD1 (6 bases). V lost 4 bases, J lost 6 bases, and 19 bases lay in between. This CDR3 spans 14 amino acids. The germline gives CDR1 SQVTM, CDR2 ANQGSEA. CDR3 bases: TGCAGCGTTGTACTTCCGACAGGAAGCTCCGAGCAGTACTTC. As protein: CSVVLPTGSSEQYF.

In its sample, this clonotype was seen many times. The chain joins TRBV5-6 to TRBJ2-5; possible D gene TRBD1, 5 bases. The V end was cut by 4 bases, the J end by 5 bases, with 15 bases between. The CDR3 runs to 14 residues. Looked up from germline, CDR1 is SGHDT and CDR2 is YYEEEE. The CDR3 here is CASSTIQVPETQYF. CDR3 DNA sequence: TGTGCCAGCAGCACGATACAGGTCCCCGAGACCCAGTACTTC.

Concerning this clonotype itself: This clone may be a read error of a much larger clone one base away. This chain connects TRBV28 to TRBJ2-7; TRBD2 is a possible D gene (5 bases). Germline V gives CDR1 MDHEN, CDR2 SYDVKM. The V gene lost 5 bases and the J gene lost 6 bases, with 20 bases spanning the gap. The CDR3 has 15 residues. CDR3 in DNA: TGTGCCAGCAGTCTGAGAGAGGGAGCCGCCGGCGAGCAGTACTTC. Protein: CASSLREGAAGEQYF.

This clonotype came up many times. The chain carries TRBV27 and TRBJ1-2; unclear D gene. The V end was cut by 7 bases, the J end by 4 bases, with 16 bases between. Germline CDR1 MNHEY, CDR2 SMNVEV (reference sequence). The CDR3 sequence is 14 residues long. CDR3 nucleotides: TGTGCCAGCACCCCCCGGACCGGCTCCTATGGCTACACCTTC. Its protein is CASTPRTGSYGYTF.

The genes are TRBV29-1 and TRBJ2-7; 7 positions match TRBD1. CDR1 and CDR2 from the germline V gene are SQVTM and ANQGSEA. V lost 8 bases and J lost 3; bases outside the gene matches: 7. The CDR3 is 12 amino acids. CDR3 amino acids: CSKGTARYEQYF. CDR3 in DNA: TGCAGCAAAGGGACAGCCCGCTACGAGCAGTACTTC.

This chain joins TRBV4-2 and TRBJ2-5; 8 bases fit TRBD2. The CDR3 length is 16 residues. Germline V lookup: CDR1 LGHNA, CDR2 YNFKEQ. V lost 4 bases, J lost 5 bases, and 12 bases stayed unmatched. In nucleotides, the CDR3 is TGTGCCAGCAGCCCCGAGGCGGGAGGATTTAAGGAGACCCAGTACTTC. It translates to CASSPEAGGFKETQYF.

This clonotype was detected ten times or more. The CDR3 here is CASSLEGQYEQYF. The DNA of the CDR3 is TGTGCCAGCAGCTTAGAGGGACAATACGAGCAGTACTTC. The rearrangement joins TRBV7-9 to TRBJ2-7; possibly TRBD1 for D (6 bases). The length of the CDR3 is 13 residues. The V and J ends lost 1 base and 4 bases respectively, with 8 bases between them. Germline CDR1 is SEHNR and CDR2 is FQNEAQ (reference sequence). Looking up the rest from reference TRBV7-9 and TRBJ2-7 gives the full variable domain: DTGVSQNPRHKITKRGQNVTFRCDPISEHNRLYWYRQTLGQGPEFLTYFQNEAQLEKSRLLSDRFSAERPKGSFSTLEIQRTEQGDSAMYLCASSLEGQYEQYFGPGTRLTVT.

This clonotype was counted a few times. The CDR3 reads CASSRDSDNSPLHF. Written as DNA, the CDR3 is TGTGCCAGCAGCCGGGACAGTGATAATTCACCCCTCCACTTT. The J gene is TRBJ1-6, the V gene TRBV5-6; 7 nucleotides align to TRBD1. CDR1 is SGHDT and CDR2 is YYEEEE in the germline V gene. This CDR3 region has 14 residues. Trimming removed 4 bases from V and 5 bases from J; junction bases left unmatched: 3.

This clonotype has just a few counts. The genes are TRBV9 and TRBJ2-3; D is uncertain. Germline V gene lookup returns CDR1 SGDLS and CDR2 YYNGEE. Trimming took 0 bases from V and 0 from J, leaving 11 bases between them. The CDR3 covers 16 residues. The CDR3: CASSVGAVPSTDTQYF. The CDR3 nucleotides are TGTGCCAGCAGCGTAGGGGCGGTTCCGAGCACAGATACGCAGTATTTT.

The J gene is TRBJ1-1, the V gene TRBV10-3; D remains ambiguous. The CDR3 totals 14 residues. V dropped 3 bases and J dropped 1 base, with 9 bases sitting between them. Germline values: CDR1 ENHRY, CDR2 SYGVKD. The CDR3 reads CAISDPLGNTEAFF. DNA for the CDR3: TGTGCCATCAGTGACCCCCTAGGGAACACTGAAGCTTTCTTT.